This record covers a single T cell receptor beta chain. Its antigen is not identified. CD45RO-negative, CCR7-positively selected cells formed the naive CD8 fraction, excluding terminally differentiated effector memory CD45RA+ cells. The data were obtained in a study of shared clonotypes between healthy human individuals. Study conclusions and caveats: Naive subsets, compared against memory subsets, generally had larger estimated richness values.

Germline assignment: CDR1 MNHEY and CDR2 SMNVEV (reference sequence). Deletions cut 2 bases from V and 4 bases from J, with 14 bases between. The CDR3 consists of 16 residues. The data were produced by immunoSEQ multiplex PCR, yet TCRdb's version contains in-frame clones alone and is incomplete. The table shows roughly 2 million clones, with roughly 94% occurring only once. The sequence came from a man younger than 35 in good health. This rearrangement joins TRBV27 to TRBJ2-2; D is possibly TRBD1 (6 bases). What was sequenced was naive CD8+ T cells sorted from blood. The CDR3 is CASSLIWVQGTGELFF. The CDR3 DNA reads as TGTGCCAGCAGTTTAATCTGGGTACAGGGCACCGGGGAGCTGTTTTTT.